The sample holds many counts of the clone carrying this T cell receptor (beta chain). These data originate in a study of CD8+CD57+ T cells in acquired aplastic anemia. Germline V gene lookup returns CDR1 SGHDN and CDR2 FVKESK. The CDR3 contains 13 residues. V dropped 0 bases and J dropped 3 bases, with 6 bases sitting between them. For CDR3 and TCR beta VDJ profiling, genomic DNA was the template used. TCRdb fed the reads into MiXCR, producing one record per CDR3 protein. The sample records about 200,000 distinct CDR3 sequences, 50% to 70% being singletons. Patients sequenced had flow cytometry evidence of CD8+CD57+ cell expansion. There were no patients without severe acquired aplastic anemia. Patients were treatment-naive when blood was sampled.

The clonotype comes from a human donor with aplastic anemia. The V and J genes are TRBV14 and TRBJ2-7, with D hard to call. Sequencing was performed on sorted CD4+, CD8+, or CD8+CD57+ T cells (not recorded which) from PBMCs. Written as DNA, the CDR3 is TGTGCCAGCAGCCAAGATCTTGACTACGAGCAGTACTTC. Its protein product is CASSQDLDYEQYF.